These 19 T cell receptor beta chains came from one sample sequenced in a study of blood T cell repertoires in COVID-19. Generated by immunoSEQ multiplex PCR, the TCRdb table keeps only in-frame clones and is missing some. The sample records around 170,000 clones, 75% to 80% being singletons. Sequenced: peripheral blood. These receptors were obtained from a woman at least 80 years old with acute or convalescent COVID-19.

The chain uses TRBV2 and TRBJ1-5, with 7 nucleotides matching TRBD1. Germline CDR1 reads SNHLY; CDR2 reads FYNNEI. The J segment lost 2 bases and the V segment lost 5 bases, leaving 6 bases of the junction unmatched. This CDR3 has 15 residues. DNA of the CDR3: TGTGCCAGCAGTCGGAGACAGGGTGGCAATCAGCCCCAGCATTTT. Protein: CASSRRQGGNQPQHF.

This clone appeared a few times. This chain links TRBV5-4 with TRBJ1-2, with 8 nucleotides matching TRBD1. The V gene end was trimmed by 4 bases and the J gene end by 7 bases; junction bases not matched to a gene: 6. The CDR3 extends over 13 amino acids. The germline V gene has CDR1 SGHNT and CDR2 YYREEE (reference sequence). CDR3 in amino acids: CASSPEDRVGYTF. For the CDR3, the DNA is TGTGCCAGCAGCCCTGAGGACAGGGTTGGCTACACCTTC.

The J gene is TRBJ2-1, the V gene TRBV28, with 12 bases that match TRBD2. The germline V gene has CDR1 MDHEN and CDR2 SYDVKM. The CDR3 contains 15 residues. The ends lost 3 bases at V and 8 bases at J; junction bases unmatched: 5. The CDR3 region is CASSLASGGEDEQFF. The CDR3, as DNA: TGTGCCAGCAGTTTGGCTAGCGGGGGGGAGGATGAGCAGTTCTTC.

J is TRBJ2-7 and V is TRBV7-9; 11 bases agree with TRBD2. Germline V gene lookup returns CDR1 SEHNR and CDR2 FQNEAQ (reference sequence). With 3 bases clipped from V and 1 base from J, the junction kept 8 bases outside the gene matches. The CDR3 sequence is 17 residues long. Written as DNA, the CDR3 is TGTGCCAGCAGCTTCAAGGGCGGGACTAGCGGATCCTACGAGCAGTACTTC. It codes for CASSFKGGTSGSYEQYF.

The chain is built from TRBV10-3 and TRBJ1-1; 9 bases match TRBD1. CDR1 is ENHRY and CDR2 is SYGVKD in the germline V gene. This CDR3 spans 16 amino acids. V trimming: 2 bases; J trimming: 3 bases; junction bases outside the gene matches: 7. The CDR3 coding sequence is TGTGCCATCAGTGAGAAAAACAGGGGGCCAGACACTGAAGCTTTCTTT. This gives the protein CAISEKNRGPDTEAFF.

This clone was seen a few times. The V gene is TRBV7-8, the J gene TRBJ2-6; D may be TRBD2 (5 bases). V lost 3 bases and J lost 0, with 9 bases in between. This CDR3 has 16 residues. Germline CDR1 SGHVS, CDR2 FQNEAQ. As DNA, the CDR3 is TGTGCCAGCAGCTTCGGACTGTTCTCTGGGGCCAACGTCCTGACTTTC. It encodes CASSFGLFSGANVLTF.

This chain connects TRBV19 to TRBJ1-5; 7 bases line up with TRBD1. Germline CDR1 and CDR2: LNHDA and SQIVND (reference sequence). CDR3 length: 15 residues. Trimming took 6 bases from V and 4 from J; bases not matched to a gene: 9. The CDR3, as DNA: TGTGCCAGTAGGGACACAGGGGTAAGAAATCAGCCCCAGCATTTT. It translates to CASRDTGVRNQPQHF.

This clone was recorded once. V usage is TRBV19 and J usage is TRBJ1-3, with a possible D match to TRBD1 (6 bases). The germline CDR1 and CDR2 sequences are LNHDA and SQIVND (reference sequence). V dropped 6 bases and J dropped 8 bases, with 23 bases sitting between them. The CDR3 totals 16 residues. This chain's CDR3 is CASSPTLDSSVDTIYF. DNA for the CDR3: TGTGCCAGTAGCCCTACCTTGGACAGCTCCGTGGACACCATATATTTT.

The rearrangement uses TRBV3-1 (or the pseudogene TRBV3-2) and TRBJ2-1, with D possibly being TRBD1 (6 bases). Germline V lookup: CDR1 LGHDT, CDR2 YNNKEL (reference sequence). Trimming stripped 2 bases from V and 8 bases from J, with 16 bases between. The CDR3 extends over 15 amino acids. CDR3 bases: TGTGCCAGCAGCCAATTCCCATTACAGGGTGATGAGCAGTTCTTC. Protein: CASSQFPLQGDEQFF.

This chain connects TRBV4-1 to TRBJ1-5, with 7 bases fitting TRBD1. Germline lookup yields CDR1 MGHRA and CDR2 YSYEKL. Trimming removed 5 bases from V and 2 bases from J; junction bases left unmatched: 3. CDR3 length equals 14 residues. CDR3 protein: CASSTTGGNQPQHF. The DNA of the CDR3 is TGCGCCAGCAGCACTACAGGGGGCAATCAGCCCCAGCATTTT.

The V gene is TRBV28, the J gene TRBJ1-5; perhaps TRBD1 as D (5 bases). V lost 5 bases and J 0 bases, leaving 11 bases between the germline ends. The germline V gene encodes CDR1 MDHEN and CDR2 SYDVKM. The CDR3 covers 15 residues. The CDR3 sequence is CASSTTANSNQPQHF. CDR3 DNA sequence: TGTGCCAGCAGTACGACAGCCAATAGCAATCAGCCCCAGCATTTT.

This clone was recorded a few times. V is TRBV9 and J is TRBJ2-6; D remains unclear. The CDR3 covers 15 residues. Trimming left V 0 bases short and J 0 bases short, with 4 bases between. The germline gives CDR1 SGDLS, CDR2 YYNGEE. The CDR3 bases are TGTGCCAGCAGCGTAGGTCTCTCTGGGGCCAACGTCCTGACTTTC. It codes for CASSVGLSGANVLTF.

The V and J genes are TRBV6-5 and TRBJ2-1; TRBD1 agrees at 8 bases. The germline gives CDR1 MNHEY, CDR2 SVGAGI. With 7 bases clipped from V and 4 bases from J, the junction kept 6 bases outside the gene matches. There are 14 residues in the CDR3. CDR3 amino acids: CASTRDRLYNEQFF. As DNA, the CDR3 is TGTGCCAGCACCCGGGACAGGCTATACAATGAGCAGTTCTTC.

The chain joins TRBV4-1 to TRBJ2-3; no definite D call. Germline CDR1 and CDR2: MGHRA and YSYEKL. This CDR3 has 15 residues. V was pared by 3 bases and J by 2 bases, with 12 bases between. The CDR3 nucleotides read TGCGCCAGCAGCCAGGAGAGGATACCCACAGATACGCAGTATTTT. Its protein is CASSQERIPTDTQYF.

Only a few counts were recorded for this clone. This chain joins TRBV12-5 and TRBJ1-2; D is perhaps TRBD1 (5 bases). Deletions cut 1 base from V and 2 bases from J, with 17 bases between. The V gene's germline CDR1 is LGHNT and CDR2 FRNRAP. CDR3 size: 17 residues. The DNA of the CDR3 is TGTGCTAGTGGTTTGGACCTTCAGGGTAGGCGAAACTATGGCTACACCTTC. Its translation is CASGLDLQGRRNYGYTF.

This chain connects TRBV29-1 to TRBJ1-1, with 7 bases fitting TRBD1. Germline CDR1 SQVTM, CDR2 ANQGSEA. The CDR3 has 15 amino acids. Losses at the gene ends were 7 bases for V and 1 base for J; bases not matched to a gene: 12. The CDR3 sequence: CSGVDRVGSNTEAFF. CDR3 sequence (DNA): TGCAGCGGGGTCGACAGGGTTGGTTCGAACACTGAAGCTTTCTTT.

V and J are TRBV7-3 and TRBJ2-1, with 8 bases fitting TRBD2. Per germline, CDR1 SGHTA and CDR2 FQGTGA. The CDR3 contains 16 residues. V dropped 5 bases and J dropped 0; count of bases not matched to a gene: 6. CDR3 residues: CASSATGTSSYNEQFF. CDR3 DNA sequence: TGTGCCAGCAGCGCCACAGGGACTAGCTCCTACAATGAGCAGTTCTTC.

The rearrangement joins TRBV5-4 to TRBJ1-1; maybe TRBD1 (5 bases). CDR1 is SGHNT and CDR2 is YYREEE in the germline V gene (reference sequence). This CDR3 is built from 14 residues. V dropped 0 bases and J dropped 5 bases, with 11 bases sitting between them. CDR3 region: CASSLGQGKTEAFF. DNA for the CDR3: TGTGCCAGCAGCTTGGGGCAGGGTAAAACTGAAGCTTTCTTT.

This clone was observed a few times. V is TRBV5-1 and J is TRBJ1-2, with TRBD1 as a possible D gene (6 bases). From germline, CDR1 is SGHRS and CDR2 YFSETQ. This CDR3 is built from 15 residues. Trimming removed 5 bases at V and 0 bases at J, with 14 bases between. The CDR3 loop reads CASRVQGTSNYGYTF. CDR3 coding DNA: TGCGCCAGCAGGGTACAGGGAACTTCTAACTATGGCTACACCTTC.